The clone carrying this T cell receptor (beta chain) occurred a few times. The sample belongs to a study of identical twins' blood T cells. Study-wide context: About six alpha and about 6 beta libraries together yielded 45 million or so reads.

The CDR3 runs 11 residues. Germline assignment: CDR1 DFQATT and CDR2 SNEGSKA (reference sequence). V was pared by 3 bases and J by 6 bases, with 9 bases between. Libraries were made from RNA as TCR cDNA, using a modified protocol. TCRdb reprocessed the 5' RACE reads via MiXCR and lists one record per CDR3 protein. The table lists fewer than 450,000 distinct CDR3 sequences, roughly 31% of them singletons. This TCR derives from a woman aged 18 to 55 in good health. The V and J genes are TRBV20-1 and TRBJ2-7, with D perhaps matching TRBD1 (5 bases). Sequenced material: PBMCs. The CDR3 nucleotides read TGCAGTGCTAGGGTAGGGGTCGAGCAGTACTTC. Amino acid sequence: CSARVGVEQYF.